In its sample, the clone carrying this T cell receptor beta chain was seen a few times. Its antigen is still unknown. Individual cDNA molecules were tagged with unique molecular identifiers. TCRdb passed the 5' RACE reads through MiXCR, listing each CDR3 protein once. Of 50,000 to 65,000 distinct CDR3 sequences in the sample, about 19% were seen once. The entry originates in a study of early T cells in non-severe SARS-CoV-2 infection. Whole-study context: Chains stayed unpaired after sequencing of bulk RNA from unsorted whole blood. General observations from the study: Missing private and CD4 specificities, VDJdb matching favored anti-spike CD8 responses.

Unmatched junction bases numbered 9, after V lost 4 bases and J lost 6 bases. The CDR3 is made up of 15 amino acids. Germline-derived CDR1 and CDR2 are KGHSH and LQKENI. This clonotype was obtained from an adult who was a healthcare worker with PCR-confirmed SARS-CoV-2 infection or an uninfected control (not recorded which). This chain links TRBV18 with TRBJ1-2, with 9 bases fitting TRBD1. Sequences were derived from whole blood, sampled at baseline. The CDR3 DNA sequence: TGTGCCAGCTCACAACAGGGGGCCTCGCTCGATGGCTACACCTTC. Protein product: CASSQQGASLDGYTF.